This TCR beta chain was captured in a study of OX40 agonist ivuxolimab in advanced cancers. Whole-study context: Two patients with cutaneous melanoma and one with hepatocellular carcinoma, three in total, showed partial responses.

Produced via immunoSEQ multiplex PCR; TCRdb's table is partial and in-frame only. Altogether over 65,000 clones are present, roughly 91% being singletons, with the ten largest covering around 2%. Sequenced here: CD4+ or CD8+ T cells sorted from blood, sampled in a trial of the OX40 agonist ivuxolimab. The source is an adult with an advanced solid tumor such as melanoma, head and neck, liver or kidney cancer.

The CDR3 DNA sequence: TGTGCCAGCAGCCCCCGGGGCGGGGGCCGCCTCTCCTACGAGCAGTACTTC. Protein product: CASSPRGGGRLSYEQYF. The chain couples TRBV7-9 to TRBJ2-7, with a tentative D call TRBD2 (7 bases). Germline CDR1 SEHNR, CDR2 FQNEAQ (reference sequence). The CDR3 runs to 17 residues. Deletions cut 5 bases from V and 0 bases from J, with 20 bases between.